Below, one T cell receptor beta chain is given with its context. Relative to the germline gene, one junction end is altered; a read error may explain this. The record originates from a study of glioma-infiltrating T cells. This CDR3 is 13 amino acids long. Germline CDR1 SGHVS, CDR2 FNYEAQ. Amplification of TCR alpha and beta CDR3 regions from RNA used iRepertoire nested multiplex PCR. TCRdb used MiXCR to reprocess the multiplex PCR reads, holding one entry per CDR3 protein. This table has over 80,000 distinct CDR3 sequences, about 37% appearing once. The source is a human donor with low-grade glioma or glioblastoma, undergoing nonglioma brain surgery, or in good health (not recorded which). Sequences were obtained from glioma tissue, nonneoplastic brain tissue, or PBMCs (not recorded which). The chain recombines TRBV7-6 with TRBJ1-1, with D tentatively TRBD1 (5 bases). CDR3 bases: TGTGCCAGCAGCGAGGGGCAGAACACTAAAGCTTTCTTT. Its protein is CASSEGQNTKAFF. Full variable domain (rest looked up from reference TRBV7-6 and TRBJ1-1): GAGVSQSPRYKVTKRGQDVALRCDPISGHVSLYWYRQALGQGPEFLTYFNYEAQQDKSGLPNDRFSAERPEGSISTLTIQRTEQRDSAMYRCASSEGQNTKAFFGQGTRLTVV.